These 8 T cell receptor beta chains were sequenced from one sample in a study of T cell responses to AZD1222 COVID-19 vaccine. The protocol was immunoSEQ multiplex PCR, while the TCRdb copy is restricted to in-frame clones and leaves out a portion. The sample holds about 160,000 clones, 75% to 95% seen once. The material sequenced was peripheral blood, taken on day 0 of AZD1222 vaccination. The receptor set was obtained from an adult in good health.

The genes are TRBV19 and TRBJ2-1, with D maybe TRBD1 (6 bases). Germline V gene sequence: CDR1 LNHDA, CDR2 SQIVND (reference sequence). The V end was cut by 3 bases, the J end by 8 bases, with 17 bases between. The CDR3 covers 15 residues. CDR3 in amino acids: CASSIGGTQWHEQFF. Here the CDR3 DNA reads TGTGCCAGTAGTATTGGTGGGACACAATGGCATGAGCAGTTCTTC.

The chain couples TRBV16 to TRBJ1-2; D might be TRBD1 (5 bases). The CDR3 has 14 residues. The V gene lost 3 bases and the J gene lost 2 bases, with 10 bases spanning the gap. Germline V lookup: CDR1 KGHSY, CDR2 FQNENV. CDR3 coding DNA: TGTGCCAGCAGCCATACCCCAGGGAACTATGGCTACACCTTC. This encodes CASSHTPGNYGYTF.

V is TRBV4-3 and J is TRBJ2-7; possibly TRBD2 for D (5 bases). This CDR3 comprises 14 residues. Trimming stripped 5 bases from V and 7 bases from J, with 18 bases between. The germline V gene encodes CDR1 LGHNA and CDR2 YSLEER. The CDR3 nucleotides read TGCGCCAGCAGCGGAAGGGCGCTAGCCTCAGAGCAGTACTTC. It is translated as CASSGRALASEQYF.

V is TRBV3-1 (or the pseudogene TRBV3-2) and J is TRBJ1-1; D not certain. The CDR3 is made up of 15 amino acids. With 0 bases removed from V and 1 base from J, the gap between germline ends came to 9 bases. Germline CDR1 and CDR2: LGHDT and YNNKEL (reference sequence). The CDR3 region has the DNA TGTGCCAGCAGCCAAGAAGGTCATACGAACACTGAAGCTTTCTTT. It specifies CASSQEGHTNTEAFF.

V is TRBV24-1 and J is TRBJ2-3, with no clear D. V was clipped by 3 bases and J by 0 bases, with 9 bases between them. Germline V gene lookup returns CDR1 KGHDR and CDR2 SFDVKD. The CDR3 length is 15 residues. CDR3 residues: CATSDRTTSTDTQYF. The CDR3 DNA is TGTGCCACCAGTGATCGTACCACCAGCACAGATACGCAGTATTTT.

The chain combines TRBV6-2 or TRBV6-3 with TRBJ2-1, with D uncertain. With 1 base removed from V and 7 bases from J, the gap between germline ends came to 5 bases. The CDR3 is made up of 12 amino acids. Germline values: CDR1 MNHEY, CDR2 SVGEGT. In nucleotides, the CDR3 is TGTGCCAGCAGTTACTTGGGAAATGAGCAGTTCTTC. It yields the protein CASSYLGNEQFF.

The chain employs TRBV19 and TRBJ2-3; a possible D gene is TRBD2 (5 bases). The CDR3 contains 16 residues. Germline values: CDR1 LNHDA, CDR2 SQIVND (reference sequence). The V end lost 4 bases, the J end lost 4 bases, and 18 bases lay between the germline ends. CDR3 region: CASSTPPGSGSDTQYF. In DNA, the CDR3 is TGTGCCAGTAGTACCCCCCCGGGGTCCGGCTCAGATACGCAGTATTTT.

This chain links TRBV10-2 with TRBJ1-2, with 7 bases lining up with TRBD1. This CDR3 region has 13 residues. V shed 2 bases and J 9 bases; nucleotides not matched to a gene: 6. Germline assignment: CDR1 WSHSY and CDR2 SAAADI. The CDR3 here is CASSEDRVIRYTF. The CDR3 region has the DNA TGCGCCAGCAGTGAGGACAGGGTAATTCGCTACACCTTC.